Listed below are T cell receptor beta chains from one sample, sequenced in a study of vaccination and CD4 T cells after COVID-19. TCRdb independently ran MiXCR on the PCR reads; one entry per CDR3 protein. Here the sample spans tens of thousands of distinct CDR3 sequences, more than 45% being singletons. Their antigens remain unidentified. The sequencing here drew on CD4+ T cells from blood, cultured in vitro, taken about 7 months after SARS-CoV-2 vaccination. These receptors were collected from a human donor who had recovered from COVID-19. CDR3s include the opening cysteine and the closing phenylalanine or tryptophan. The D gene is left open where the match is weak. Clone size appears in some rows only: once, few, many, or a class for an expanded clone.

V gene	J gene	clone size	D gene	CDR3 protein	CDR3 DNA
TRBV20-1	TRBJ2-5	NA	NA	CSALRRPQETQYF	TGCAGTGCCCTCAGACGGCCGCAAGAGACCCAGTACTTC
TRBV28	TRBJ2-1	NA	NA	CASSHRGPHFF	TGTGCCAGCAGTCACCGGGGTCCTCACTTCTTC
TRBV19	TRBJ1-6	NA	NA	CASSITGGSYNSPLHF	TGTGCCAGTAGTATTACGGGGGGCTCCTATAATTCACCCCTCCACTTT
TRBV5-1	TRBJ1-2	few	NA	CASSLGGIGGYTF	TGCGCCAGCAGCTTAGGCGGAATTGGGGGCTACACCTTC
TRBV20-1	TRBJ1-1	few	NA	CSARAPTGVITEAFF	TGCAGTGCTAGAGCCCCCACTGGAGTAATCACTGAAGCTTTCTTT
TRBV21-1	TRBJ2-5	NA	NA	CASSGDVRETQYF	TGTGCCAGCAGCGGAGATGTCCGGGAGACCCAGTACTTC
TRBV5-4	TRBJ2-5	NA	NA	CASSHKPETQYF	TGTGCCAGCAGCCATAAGCCGGAGACCCAGTACTTC
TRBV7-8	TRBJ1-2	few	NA	CASSYGRSYGYTF	TGTGCCAGCAGCTACGGACGGTCCTATGGCTACACCTTC
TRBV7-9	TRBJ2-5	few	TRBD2	CASSSGLAEETQYF	TGTGCCAGCAGCTCGGGACTAGCGGAAGAGACCCAGTACTTC
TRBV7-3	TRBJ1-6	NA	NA	CASSPEWGSPLHF	TGTGCCAGCAGCCCAGAGTGGGGTTCACCCCTCCACTTT
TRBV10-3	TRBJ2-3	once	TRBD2	CAISGQGLGPGSTDTQYF	TGTGCCATCAGTGGGCAGGGACTAGGCCCAGGAAGCACAGATACGCAGTATTTT
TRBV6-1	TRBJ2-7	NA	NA	CASRRQRASYEQYF	TGTGCCAGCAGGAGACAGCGGGCAAGCTACGAGCAGTACTTC
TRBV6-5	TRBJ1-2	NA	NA	CASSSARGAEDYGYTF	TGTGCCAGCAGTTCCGCCCGGGGGGCGGAAGACTATGGCTACACCTTC
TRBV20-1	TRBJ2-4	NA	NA	CSANTWDDIQYF	TGCAGTGCTAATACCTGGGACGACATTCAGTACTTC
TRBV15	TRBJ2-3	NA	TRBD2	CATSRRLAGGGDTQYF	TGTGCCACCAGCAGAAGACTAGCGGGAGGTGGAGATACGCAGTATTTT
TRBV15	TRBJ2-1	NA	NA	CATSRDLRTEQFF	TGTGCCACCAGCAGAGATCTACGTACTGAGCAGTTCTTC
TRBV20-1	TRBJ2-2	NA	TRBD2	CSASTSGGTGELFF	TGCAGTGCTAGTACTAGCGGAGGAACCGGGGAGCTGTTTTTT
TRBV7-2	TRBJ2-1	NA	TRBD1	CASTKPGQGVSEQFF	TGTGCCAGCACCAAACCGGGACAGGGGGTTAGTGAGCAGTTCTTC
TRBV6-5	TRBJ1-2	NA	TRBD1	CASSWQGQGADGYTF	TGTGCCAGCAGTTGGCAGGGACAGGGGGCGGATGGCTACACCTTC
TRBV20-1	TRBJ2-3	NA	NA	CSAKVLADTQYF	TGCAGTGCTAAAGTACTGGCAGATACGCAGTATTTT
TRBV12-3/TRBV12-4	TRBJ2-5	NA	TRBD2	CASSYWTSGGETQYF	TGTGCCAGCAGTTATTGGACTAGCGGGGGTGAGACCCAGTACTTC
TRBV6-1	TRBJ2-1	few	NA	CASSHDEQFF	TGTGCCAGCAGTCATGATGAGCAGTTCTTC
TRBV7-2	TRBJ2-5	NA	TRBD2	CASSSGSGRSTDQYF	TGTGCCAGCAGCTCCGGGAGCGGGAGATCAACCGACCAGTACTTC
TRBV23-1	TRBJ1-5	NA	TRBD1	CASSHPTGGAGQPQHF	TGCGCCAGCAGTCATCCAACAGGGGGAGCGGGTCAGCCCCAGCATTTT
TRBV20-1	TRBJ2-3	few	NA	CSARGASLDTQYF	TGCAGTGCTAGAGGTGCTAGCTTAGATACGCAGTATTTT
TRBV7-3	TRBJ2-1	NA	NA	CASSLLRGNEQFF	TGTGCCAGCAGCTTACTTAGGGGTAATGAGCAGTTCTTC
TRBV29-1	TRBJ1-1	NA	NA	CSGQVTEAFF	TGCAGCGGGCAGGTCACTGAAGCTTTCTTT
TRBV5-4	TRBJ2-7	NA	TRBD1	CASSSTGTGTYEQYF	TGTGCCAGCAGCTCAACCGGGACAGGGACCTACGAGCAGTACTTC
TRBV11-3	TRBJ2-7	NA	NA	CASSSGRIPTYEQYF	TGTGCCAGCAGCTCGGGACGAATCCCAACCTACGAGCAGTACTTC
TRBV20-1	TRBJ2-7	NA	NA	CSADGGQNSYEQYF	TGCAGTGCCGATGGCGGACAGAACTCCTACGAGCAGTACTTC
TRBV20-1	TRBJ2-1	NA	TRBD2	CSALTSGAYNEQFF	TGCAGTGCTCTGACTAGCGGGGCCTACAATGAGCAGTTCTTC
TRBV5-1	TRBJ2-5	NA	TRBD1	CASSFGQGDETQYF	TGCGCCAGCAGCTTCGGGCAGGGGGACGAGACCCAGTACTTC
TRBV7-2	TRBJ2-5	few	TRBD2	CASRHTSGAVQETQYF	TGTGCCAGCAGACACACTAGCGGGGCCGTACAAGAGACCCAGTACTTC
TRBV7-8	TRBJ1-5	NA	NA	CASSSQRDQPQHF	TGTGCCAGCAGCTCTCAAAGGGATCAGCCCCAGCATTTT
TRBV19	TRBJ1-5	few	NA	CAGGDQNSNQPQHF	TGTGCTGGGGGCGACCAGAATAGCAATCAGCCCCAGCATTTT
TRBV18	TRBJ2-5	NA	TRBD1	CASSWDSQGETQYF	TGTGCCAGCTCATGGGACAGCCAAGGGGAGACCCAGTACTTC
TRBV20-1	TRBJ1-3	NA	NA	CSVAGLRNTIYF	TGCAGTGTGGCAGGGTTAAGAAACACCATATATTTT
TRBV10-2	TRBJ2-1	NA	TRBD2	CASSSGRGHEQFF	TGCGCCAGCAGTAGCGGGAGAGGACATGAGCAGTTCTTC
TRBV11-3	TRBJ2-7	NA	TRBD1	CASSLAGQGGGEQYF	TGTGCCAGCAGCTTAGCGGGACAGGGGGGCGGAGAGCAGTACTTC
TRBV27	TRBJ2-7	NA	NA	CASSLVGRGDYEQYF	TGTGCCAGCAGTTTAGTGGGCAGGGGGGACTACGAGCAGTACTTC
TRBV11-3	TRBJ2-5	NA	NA	CASSLGPGRGEETQYF	TGTGCCAGCAGCTTAGGGCCGGGGAGGGGGGAAGAGACCCAGTACTTC
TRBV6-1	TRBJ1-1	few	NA	CASSHQGNTEAFF	TGTGCCAGCAGCCACCAGGGGAACACTGAAGCTTTCTTT
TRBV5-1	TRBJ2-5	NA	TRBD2	CASSPGLVTQETQYF	TGCGCCAGCAGCCCGGGACTAGTAACTCAAGAGACCCAGTACTTC
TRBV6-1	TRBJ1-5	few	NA	CASSVQAGGQPQHF	TGTGCCAGCAGTGTCCAGGCGGGCGGTCAGCCCCAGCATTTT
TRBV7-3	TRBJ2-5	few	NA	CASSSGIQETQYF	TGTGCCAGCAGCTCAGGGATACAAGAGACCCAGTACTTC
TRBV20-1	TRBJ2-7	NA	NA	CSAQGGGDEQYF	TGCAGTGCTCAGGGGGGTGGTGACGAGCAGTACTTC
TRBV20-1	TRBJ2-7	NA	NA	CSAPLTDEQYF	TGCAGTGCCCCCCTCACGGACGAGCAGTACTTC
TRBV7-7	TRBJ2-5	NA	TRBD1	CASSLGTGLETQYF	TGTGCTAGCAGCTTAGGGACAGGGCTGGAGACCCAGTACTTC
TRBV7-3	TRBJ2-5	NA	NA	CASRGLDQETQYF	TGTGCCAGCAGGGGACTGGACCAAGAGACCCAGTACTTC
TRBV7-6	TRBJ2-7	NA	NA	CASSWGGTKTEEQYF	TGTGCCAGCAGCTGGGGGGGGACAAAGACGGAAGAGCAGTACTTC
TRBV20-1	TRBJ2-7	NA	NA	CSATRDPGGEQYF	TGCAGTGCTACACGGGACCCGGGCGGCGAGCAGTACTTC